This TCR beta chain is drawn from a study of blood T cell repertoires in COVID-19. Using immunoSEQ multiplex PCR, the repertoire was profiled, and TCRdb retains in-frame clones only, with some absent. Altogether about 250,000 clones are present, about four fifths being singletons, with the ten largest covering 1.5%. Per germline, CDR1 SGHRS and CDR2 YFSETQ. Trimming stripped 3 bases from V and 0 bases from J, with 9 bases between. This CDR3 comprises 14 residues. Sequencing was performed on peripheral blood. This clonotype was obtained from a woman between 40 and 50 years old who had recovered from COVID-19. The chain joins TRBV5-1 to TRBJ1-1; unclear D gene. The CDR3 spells CASSSSNMNTEAFF. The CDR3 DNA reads TGCGCCAGCAGCTCATCGAACATGAACACTGAAGCTTTCTTT.